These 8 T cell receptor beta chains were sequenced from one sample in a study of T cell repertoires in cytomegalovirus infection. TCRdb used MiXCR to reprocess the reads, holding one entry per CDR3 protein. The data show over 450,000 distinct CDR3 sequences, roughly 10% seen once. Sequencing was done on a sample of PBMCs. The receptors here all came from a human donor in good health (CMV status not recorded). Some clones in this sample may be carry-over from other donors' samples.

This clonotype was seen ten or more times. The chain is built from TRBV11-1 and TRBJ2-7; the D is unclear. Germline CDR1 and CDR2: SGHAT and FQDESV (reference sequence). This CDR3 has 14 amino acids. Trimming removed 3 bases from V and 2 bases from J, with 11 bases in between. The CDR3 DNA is TGTGCCAGCAGCTTTGTCGGTTCAGCCTACGAGCAGTACTTC. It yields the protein CASSFVGSAYEQYF.

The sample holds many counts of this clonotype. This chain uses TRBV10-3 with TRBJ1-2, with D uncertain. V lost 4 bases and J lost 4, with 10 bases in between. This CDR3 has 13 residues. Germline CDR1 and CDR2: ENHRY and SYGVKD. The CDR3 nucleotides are TGTGCCATCAGTGGGGAGGGAGCCTATGGCTACACCTTC. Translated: CAISGEGAYGYTF.

CDR3 residues: CAWTGGVSDTQYF. The CDR3 DNA reads as TGTGCCTGGACAGGAGGGGTCTCAGATACGCAGTATTTT. The rearrangement joins TRBV30 to TRBJ2-3, with D possibly being TRBD2 (6 bases). The germline V and J ends were trimmed by 4 bases and 4 bases, with 12 bases remaining between them. Per the germline V gene, CDR1 is GTSNPN and CDR2 is SVGIG (reference sequence). This CDR3 comprises 13 residues.

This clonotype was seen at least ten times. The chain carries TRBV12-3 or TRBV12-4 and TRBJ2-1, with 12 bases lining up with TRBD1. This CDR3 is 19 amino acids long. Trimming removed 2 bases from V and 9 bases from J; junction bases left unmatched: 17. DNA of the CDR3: TGTGCCAGCAGTTTACAATACTTGGGACAGGGGGCTCTCGGCAGTGAGCAGTTCTTC. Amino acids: CASSLQYLGQGALGSEQFF.

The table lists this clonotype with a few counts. The CDR3 DNA is TGCGCCAGCAGCCAAGATTCGCAGGGACACCGAATCTACGAGCAGTACTTC. It yields the protein CASSQDSQGHRIYEQYF. The rearrangement links TRBV4-1 to TRBJ2-7; D possibly corresponds to TRBD1 (6 bases). This CDR3 comprises 17 residues. Deletions cut 0 bases from V and 3 bases from J, with 18 bases between. Germline-derived CDR1 and CDR2 are MGHRA and YSYEKL.

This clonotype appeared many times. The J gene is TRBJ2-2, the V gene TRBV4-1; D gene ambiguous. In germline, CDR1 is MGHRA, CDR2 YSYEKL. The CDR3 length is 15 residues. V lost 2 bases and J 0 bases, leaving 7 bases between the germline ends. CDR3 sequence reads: CASSQIPANTGELFF. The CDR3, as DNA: TGCGCCAGCAGCCAAATTCCGGCGAACACCGGGGAGCTGTTTTTT.

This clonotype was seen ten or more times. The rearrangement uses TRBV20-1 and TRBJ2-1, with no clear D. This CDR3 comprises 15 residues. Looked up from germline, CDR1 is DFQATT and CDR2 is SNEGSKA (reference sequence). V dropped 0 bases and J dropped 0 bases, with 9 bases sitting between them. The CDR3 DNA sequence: TGCAGTGCTAGAGACCGGCAGTTCTCCTACAATGAGCAGTTCTTC. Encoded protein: CSARDRQFSYNEQFF.

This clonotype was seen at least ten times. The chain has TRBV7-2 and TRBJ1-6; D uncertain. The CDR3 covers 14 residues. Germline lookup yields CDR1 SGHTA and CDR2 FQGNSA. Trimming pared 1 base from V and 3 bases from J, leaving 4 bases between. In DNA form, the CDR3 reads TGTGCCAGCAGCTTAGAGCTCTATAATTCACCCCTCCACTTT. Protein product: CASSLELYNSPLHF.